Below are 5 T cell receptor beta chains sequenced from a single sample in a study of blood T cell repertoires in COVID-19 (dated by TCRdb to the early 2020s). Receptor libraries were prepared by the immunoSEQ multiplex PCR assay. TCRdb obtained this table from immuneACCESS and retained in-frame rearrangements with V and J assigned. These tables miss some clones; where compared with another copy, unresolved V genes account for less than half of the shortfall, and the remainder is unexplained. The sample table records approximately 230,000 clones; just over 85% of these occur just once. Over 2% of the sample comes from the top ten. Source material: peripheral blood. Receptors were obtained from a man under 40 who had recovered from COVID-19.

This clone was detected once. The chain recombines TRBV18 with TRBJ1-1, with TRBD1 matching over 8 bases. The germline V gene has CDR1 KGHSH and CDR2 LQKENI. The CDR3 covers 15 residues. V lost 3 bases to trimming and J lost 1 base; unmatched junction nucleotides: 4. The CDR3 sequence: CASSPIGQGNTEAFF. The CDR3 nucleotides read TGTGCCAGCTCACCTATCGGACAGGGGAACACTGAAGCTTTCTTT.

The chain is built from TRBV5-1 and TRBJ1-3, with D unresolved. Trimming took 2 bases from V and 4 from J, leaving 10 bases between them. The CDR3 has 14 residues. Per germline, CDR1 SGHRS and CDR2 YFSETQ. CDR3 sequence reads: CASSFTEPGNTIYF. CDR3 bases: TGCGCCAGCAGCTTTACAGAGCCCGGAAACACCATATATTTT.

The CDR3 sequence is CASRGGPYEQYF. The CDR3 DNA sequence: TGTGCCAGCAGGGGGGGGCCCTACGAGCAGTACTTC. V is TRBV6-5 and J is TRBJ2-7; D is possibly TRBD2 (7 bases). The CDR3 covers 12 residues. The germline V and J ends were trimmed by 6 bases and 2 bases, with 8 bases remaining between them. Per the germline V gene, CDR1 is MNHEY and CDR2 is SVGAGI.

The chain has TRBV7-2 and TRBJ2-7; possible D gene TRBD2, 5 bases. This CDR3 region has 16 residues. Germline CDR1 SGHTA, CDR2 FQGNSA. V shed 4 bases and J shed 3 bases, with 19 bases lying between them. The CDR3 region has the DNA TGTGCCAGCAGCTCCGGGGTGGACCCTTACTACTACGAGCAGTACTTC. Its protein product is CASSSGVDPYYYEQYF.

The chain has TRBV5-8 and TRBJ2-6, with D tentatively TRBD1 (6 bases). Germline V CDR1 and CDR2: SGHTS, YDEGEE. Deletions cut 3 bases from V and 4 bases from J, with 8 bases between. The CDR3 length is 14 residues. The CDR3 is CASSYRAGANVLTF. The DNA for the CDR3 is TGTGCCAGCAGCTACAGGGCAGGGGCCAACGTCCTGACTTTC.